The clone carrying this T cell receptor (beta chain) occurred many times. These data come from a study of T-cell reconstitution after alpha-beta-depleted transplantation in children. CDR1 is DFQATT and CDR2 is SNEGSKA in the germline V gene (reference sequence). Trimming removed 1 base from V and 3 bases from J; junction bases left unmatched: 5. The CDR3 spans 15 residues. Using unique molecular identifiers, the investigators prepared the TCRbeta library. TCRdb ran MiXCR on the PCR reads and lists one entry per CDR3 protein. The profile shows under 300,000 distinct CDR3 sequences, about 9.6% of them singletons.

The V and J genes are TRBV20-1 and TRBJ1-1; TRBD1 agrees at 10 bases. The clonotype was recovered from a human donor who donated a stem cell graft to a child with SCID. Source: PBMCs from the stem cell graft donor, taken from the stem cell graft. The CDR3 nucleotides are TGCAGTGCTAGAGCCCGGGGACAGGGGTACACTGAAGCTTTCTTT. Protein: CSARARGQGYTEAFF.